The 16 T cell receptor beta chains listed next were all sequenced from one sample in a study of blood T cell repertoires in COVID-19. TCRdb keeps only in-frame clones here, not all; method: immunoSEQ multiplex PCR. The sample has some 150,000 clones, about 86% seen once. Sequencing used peripheral blood. The receptors derive from a woman between 45 and 60 years old with active or convalescent COVID-19.

V gene TRBV12-5 combines with J gene TRBJ1-1; unclear D gene. In germline, CDR1 is LGHNT, CDR2 FRNRAP. There are 14 residues in the CDR3. Trimming shortened V by 8 bases and J by 1 base, and 14 bases separated the two germline ends. The DNA of the CDR3 is TGTGCTAGTCAGCAGAGAGGTGGGAACACTGAAGCTTTCTTT. Protein product: CASQQRGGNTEAFF.

The V gene is TRBV30, the J gene TRBJ1-6; weak D call: TRBD1 (5 bases). V was trimmed by 8 bases and J by 0 bases, leaving 26 bases between them. This CDR3 has 19 amino acids. Germline V gene data show CDR1 as GTSNPN and CDR2 as SVGIG (reference sequence). The CDR3 region is CARPETKSRVGSYNSPLHF. The CDR3 DNA sequence: TGTGCCCGACCCGAGACGAAGAGCAGGGTGGGCTCCTATAATTCACCCCTCCACTTT.

The V and J genes are TRBV14 and TRBJ2-7, with D perhaps TRBD1 (5 bases). The CDR3 is 13 amino acids. Germline V gene data show CDR1 as SGHDN and CDR2 as FVKESK. Trimming left V 4 bases short and J 2 bases short, with 9 bases between. The CDR3 bases are TGTGCCAGCAGCCGGATGGGGCCCTACGAGCAGTACTTC. Residues: CASSRMGPYEQYF.

The rearrangement links TRBV3-1 (or the pseudogene TRBV3-2) to TRBJ1-1; no definite D call. The CDR3 is 15 residues long. Germline CDR1 is LGHDT and CDR2 is YNNKEL (reference sequence). Trimming took 1 base from V and 0 from J, leaving 9 bases between them. Written as DNA, the CDR3 is TGTGCCAGCAGCCAAGGAAACAGCCTGAACACTGAAGCTTTCTTT. Encoded protein: CASSQGNSLNTEAFF.

V usage is TRBV5-6 and J usage is TRBJ1-1; 7 bases fit TRBD1. With 7 bases clipped from V and 0 bases from J, the junction kept 3 bases outside the gene matches. In germline, CDR1 is SGHDT, CDR2 YYEEEE. The CDR3 totals 13 residues. The DNA for the CDR3 is TGTGCCAGCGGGACAGTCATGAACACTGAAGCTTTCTTT. It yields the protein CASGTVMNTEAFF. Supplemented by reference TRBV5-6 and TRBJ1-1, the full variable domain reads DAGVTQSPTHLIKTRGQQVTLRCSPKSGHDTVSWYQQALGQGPQFIFQYYEEEERQRGNFPDRFSGHQFPNYSSELNVNALLLGDSALYLCASGTVMNTEAFFGQGTRLTVV.

This clone was detected only a few times. J is TRBJ2-3 and V is TRBV6-5; TRBD2 is a possible D gene (5 bases). Trimming left V 4 bases short and J 5 bases short, with 10 bases between. The CDR3 runs 13 residues. Germline CDR1 reads MNHEY; CDR2 reads SVGAGI. CDR3 sequence (DNA): TGTGCCAGCAGTTCGGTAGCGAGAGATACGCAGTATTTT. It yields the protein CASSSVARDTQYF.

V and J are TRBV5-6 and TRBJ1-3, with 7 positions matching TRBD1. Germline-derived CDR1 and CDR2 are SGHDT and YYEEEE. J lost 2 bases, V lost 2 bases, and 1 base had no gene match. This CDR3 is built from 14 residues. The CDR3 DNA follows: TGTGCCAGCAGCTTAGGGGGCCCTGGAAACACCATATATTTT. This gives the protein CASSLGGPGNTIYF.

The gene calls are TRBV28 and TRBJ2-7, with TRBD1 identical over 8 bases. The germline V gene has CDR1 MDHEN and CDR2 SYDVKM. The CDR3 length is 13 residues. Trimming cost V 4 bases and J 8 bases; bases outside gene matches: 7. The CDR3 DNA reads TGTGCCAGCAGTTCAACCGGGACAGGAAAGCAGTACTTC. This translates into CASSSTGTGKQYF.

V gene TRBV10-3 combines with J gene TRBJ2-1, with TRBD2 matching over 13 bases. Germline CDR1 ENHRY, CDR2 SYGVKD. The CDR3 consists of 16 residues. Trimming removed 10 bases from V and 3 bases from J; junction bases left unmatched: 9. The CDR3 bases are TGTGCCACCCGGACTAGCGGGAGTGGGGACTACAATGAGCAGTTCTTC. Translated: CATRTSGSGDYNEQFF.

The V and J genes are TRBV28 and TRBJ2-6, with D possibly TRBD1 on 5 matching bases. The CDR3 has 17 amino acids. Germline lookup yields CDR1 MDHEN and CDR2 SYDVKM. V was trimmed by 5 bases and J by 0 bases, leaving 14 bases between them. CDR3: CASSRPPGRSGANVLTF. The CDR3 nucleotides are TGTGCCAGCAGTCGTCCCCCAGGGCGCTCTGGGGCCAACGTCCTGACTTTC.

This clone appeared a single time. The rearrangement joins TRBV24-1 to TRBJ2-5; 9 nucleotides line up with TRBD1. Germline values: CDR1 KGHDR, CDR2 SFDVKD. CDR3 size: 18 residues. The V and J ends lost 4 bases and 3 bases, in that order; junction bases with no gene match: 14. In DNA form, the CDR3 reads TGTGCCACCAGTGACTATGGGACAGGGACCACCGACGAAGAGACCCAGTACTTC. Translated: CATSDYGTGTTDEETQYF.

The chain joins TRBV6-5 to TRBJ1-1; a possible D gene is TRBD1 (6 bases). The CDR3 length is 14 residues. Germline V CDR1 and CDR2: MNHEY, SVGAGI. The ends were cut back, 7 bases at V and 0 bases at J, with 12 bases in the middle. The CDR3 loop is CASKRGQMNTEAFF. CDR3 coding DNA: TGTGCCAGCAAGAGAGGACAGATGAACACTGAAGCTTTCTTT.

This chain uses TRBV19 with TRBJ2-7; 8 bases map to TRBD1. CDR3 length: 12 residues. Looked up from germline, CDR1 is LNHDA and CDR2 is SQIVND (reference sequence). V was pared by 8 bases and J by 3 bases, with 3 bases of the junction left unmatched. CDR3 nucleotides: TGTGCCAGTGGGACAGGTGTCTACGAGCAGTACTTC. Its translation: CASGTGVYEQYF.

V is TRBV5-1 and J is TRBJ2-3; the D is unclear. This CDR3 is 13 amino acids long. V lost 2 bases to trimming and J lost 1 base, with 5 bases between them. Germline-derived CDR1 and CDR2 are SGHRS and YFSETQ. The CDR3 DNA is TGCGCCAGCAGCTTTGAGGGCACAGATACGCAGTATTTT. Translation gives CASSFEGTDTQYF.

The chain recombines TRBV29-1 with TRBJ1-2; TRBD1 matches 8 bases. The CDR3 has 12 amino acids. The trim removed 3 bases at V and 7 bases at J, leaving 4 bases unmatched. Germline-derived CDR1 and CDR2 are SQVTM and ANQGSEA. The CDR3 spells CSVDRGQFGYTF. CDR3 nucleotides: TGCAGCGTTGACAGGGGGCAGTTTGGCTACACCTTC.

This clone was observed a single time. V usage is TRBV30 and J usage is TRBJ2-7; the match to TRBD1 covers 9 bases. The V gene's germline CDR1 is GTSNPN and CDR2 SVGIG (reference sequence). The CDR3 is 18 amino acids. V lost 5 bases to trimming and J lost 4 bases; unmatched junction nucleotides: 21. CDR3 residues: CAWSNTEPGTGIYYEQYF. In DNA, the CDR3 is TGTGCCTGGTCGAATACCGAGCCCGGGACAGGGATTTATTACGAGCAGTACTTC.